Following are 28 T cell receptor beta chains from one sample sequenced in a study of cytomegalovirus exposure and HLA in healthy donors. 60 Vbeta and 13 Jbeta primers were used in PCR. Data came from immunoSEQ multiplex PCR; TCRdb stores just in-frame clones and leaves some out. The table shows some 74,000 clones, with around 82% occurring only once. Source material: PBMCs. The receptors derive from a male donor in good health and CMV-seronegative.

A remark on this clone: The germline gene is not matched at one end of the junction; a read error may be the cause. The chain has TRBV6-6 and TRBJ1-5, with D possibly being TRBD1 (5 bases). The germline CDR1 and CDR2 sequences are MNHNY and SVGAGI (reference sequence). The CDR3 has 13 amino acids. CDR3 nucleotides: TGTGCCAGCAGTTACGGTAGGGGTCAGCCCCAGAATTTT. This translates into CASSYGRGQPQNF.

In DNA, the CDR3 is TGTGCCAGCAGTCAAACAGGGTCGGGGGAAAAACTGTTTTTT. Its protein product is CASSQTGSGEKLFF. The rearrangement joins TRBV6-5 to TRBJ1-4, with D perhaps TRBD1 (6 bases). Trimming cost V 5 bases and J 8 bases, with 15 bases left between them. Germline V gives CDR1 MNHEY, CDR2 SVGAGI. This CDR3 region has 14 residues.

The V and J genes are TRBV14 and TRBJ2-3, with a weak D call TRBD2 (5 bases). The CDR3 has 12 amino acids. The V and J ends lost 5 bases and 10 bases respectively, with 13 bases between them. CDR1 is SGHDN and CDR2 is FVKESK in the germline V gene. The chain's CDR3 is CASSYSSGAQYF. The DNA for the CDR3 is TGTGCCAGCAGCTATTCGAGCGGAGCGCAGTATTTT.

DNA for the CDR3: TGCGCCAGCAGCTTGGCGGGAACTTCCTACGAGCAGTACTTC. This sequence encodes CASSLAGTSYEQYF. The rearrangement uses TRBV5-1 and TRBJ2-7; D is perhaps TRBD2 (5 bases). CDR3 length equals 14 residues. Germline loops: CDR1 SGHRS, CDR2 YFSETQ. With 0 bases removed from V and 1 base from J, the gap between germline ends came to 8 bases.

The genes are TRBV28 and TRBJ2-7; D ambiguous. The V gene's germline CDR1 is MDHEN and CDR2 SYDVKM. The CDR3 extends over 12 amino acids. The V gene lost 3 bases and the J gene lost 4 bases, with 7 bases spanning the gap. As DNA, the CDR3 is TGTGCCAGCAGTTTCGGGTGGTACGAGCAGTACTTC. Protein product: CASSFGWYEQYF.

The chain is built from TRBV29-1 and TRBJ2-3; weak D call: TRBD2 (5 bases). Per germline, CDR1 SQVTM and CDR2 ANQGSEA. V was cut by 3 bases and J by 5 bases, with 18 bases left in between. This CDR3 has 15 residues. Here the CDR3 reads CSVDIRGRGRDTQYF. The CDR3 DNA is TGCAGCGTTGATATTCGGGGAAGAGGAAGAGATACGCAGTATTTT.

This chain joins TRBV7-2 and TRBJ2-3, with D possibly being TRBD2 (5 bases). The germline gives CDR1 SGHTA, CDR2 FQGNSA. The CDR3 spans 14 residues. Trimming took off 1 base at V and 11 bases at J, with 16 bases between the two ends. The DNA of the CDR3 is TGTGCCAGCAGCTTAGACCCGCAAGCGGACGAGCAGTATTTT. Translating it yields CASSLDPQADEQYF.

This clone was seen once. DNA for the CDR3: TGCGCCAGCAGCGTGGACAGCCACCAAGAGACCCAGTACTTC. It translates to CASSVDSHQETQYF. The chain employs TRBV5-1 and TRBJ2-5; D might be TRBD1 (6 bases). The CDR3 spans 14 residues. The V gene's germline CDR1 is SGHRS and CDR2 YFSETQ. V gave up 4 bases and J gave up 0 bases, with 10 bases separating them.

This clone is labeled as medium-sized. CDR3: CASSEDVVREQYF. DNA of the CDR3: TGTGCCAGCAGTGAAGATGTGGTACGGGAGCAGTACTTC. The rearrangement joins TRBV6-1 to TRBJ2-7, with D unresolved. CDR1 and CDR2 (germline): MNHNS, SASEGT. This CDR3 comprises 13 residues. V lost 1 base to trimming and J lost 7 bases, with 11 bases between them.

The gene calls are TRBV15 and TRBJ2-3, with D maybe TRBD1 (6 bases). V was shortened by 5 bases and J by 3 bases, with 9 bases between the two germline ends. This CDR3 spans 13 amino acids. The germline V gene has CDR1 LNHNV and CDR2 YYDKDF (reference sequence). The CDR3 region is CATSRQGTDTQYF. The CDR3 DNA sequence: TGTGCCACCAGCCGGCAGGGGACAGATACGCAGTATTTT.

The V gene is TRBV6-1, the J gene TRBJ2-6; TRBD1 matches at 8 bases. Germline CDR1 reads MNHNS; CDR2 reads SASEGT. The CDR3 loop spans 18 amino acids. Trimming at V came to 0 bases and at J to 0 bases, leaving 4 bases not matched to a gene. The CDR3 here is CASSEATGENSGANVLTF. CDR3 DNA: TGTGCCAGCAGTGAAGCGACAGGGGAAAACTCTGGGGCCAACGTCCTGACTTTC.

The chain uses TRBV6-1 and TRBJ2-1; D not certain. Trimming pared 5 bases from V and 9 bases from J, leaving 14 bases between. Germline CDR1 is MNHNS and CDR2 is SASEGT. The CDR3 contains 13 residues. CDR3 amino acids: CASSREAPSEQFF. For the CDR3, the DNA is TGTGCCAGCAGTCGCGAAGCCCCTAGTGAGCAGTTCTTC.

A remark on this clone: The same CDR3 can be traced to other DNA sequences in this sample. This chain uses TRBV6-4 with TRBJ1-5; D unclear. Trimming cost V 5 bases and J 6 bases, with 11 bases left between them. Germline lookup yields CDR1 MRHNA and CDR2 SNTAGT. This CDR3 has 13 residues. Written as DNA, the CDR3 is TGTGCCAGCAGTCTCGAGGCTGGTCAGCCCCAGCATTTT. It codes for CASSLEAGQPQHF.

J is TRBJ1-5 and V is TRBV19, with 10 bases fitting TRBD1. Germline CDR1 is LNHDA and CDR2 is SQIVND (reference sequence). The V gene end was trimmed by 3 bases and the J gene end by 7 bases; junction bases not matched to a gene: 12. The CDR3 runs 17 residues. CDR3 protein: CASSMGVAGQGIQPQHF. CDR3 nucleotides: TGTGCCAGTAGTATGGGGGTTGCGGGACAGGGGATCCAGCCCCAGCATTTT.

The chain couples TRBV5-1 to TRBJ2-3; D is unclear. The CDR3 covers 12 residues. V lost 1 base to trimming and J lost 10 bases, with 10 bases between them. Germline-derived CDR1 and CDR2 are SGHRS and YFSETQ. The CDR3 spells CASSLLATSQYF. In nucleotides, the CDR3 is TGCGCCAGCAGCTTGCTCGCGACTTCGCAGTATTTT.

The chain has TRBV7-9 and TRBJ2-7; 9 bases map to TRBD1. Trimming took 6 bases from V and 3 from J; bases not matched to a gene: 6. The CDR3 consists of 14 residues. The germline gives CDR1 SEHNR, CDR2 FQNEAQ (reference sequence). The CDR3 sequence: CASSPGTGNYEQYF. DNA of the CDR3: TGTGCCAGCAGTCCTGGGACAGGGAACTACGAGCAGTACTTC. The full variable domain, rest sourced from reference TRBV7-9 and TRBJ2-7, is DTGVSQNPRHKITKRGQNVTFRCDPISEHNRLYWYRQTLGQGPEFLTYFQNEAQLEKSRLLSDRFSAERPKGSFSTLEIQRTEQGDSAMYLCASSPGTGNYEQYFGPGTRLTVT.

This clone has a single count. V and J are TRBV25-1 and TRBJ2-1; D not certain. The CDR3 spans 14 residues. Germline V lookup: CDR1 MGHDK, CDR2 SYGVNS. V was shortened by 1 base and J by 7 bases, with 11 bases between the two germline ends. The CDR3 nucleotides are TGTGCCAGCAGTGAATCGCGGTGGTCAAATGAGCAGTTCTTC. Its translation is CASSESRWSNEQFF.

CDR3 nucleotides: TGTGCCAGCCGAGGTGGAGATCCCTCCAACTATGGCTACACCTTC. It translates to CASRGGDPSNYGYTF. The V call is TRBV6-1, the J call TRBJ1-2; D unresolved. V was shortened by 8 bases and J by 2 bases, with 18 bases between the two germline ends. Germline CDR1 and CDR2: MNHNS and SASEGT. The CDR3 is made up of 15 amino acids.

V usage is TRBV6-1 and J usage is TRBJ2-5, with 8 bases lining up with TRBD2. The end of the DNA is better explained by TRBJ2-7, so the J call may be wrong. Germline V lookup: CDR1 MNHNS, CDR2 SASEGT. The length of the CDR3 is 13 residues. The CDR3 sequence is CASRTSGVYEQYF. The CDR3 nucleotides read TGTGCCAGCAGAACTAGCGGAGTTTACGAGCAGTACTTC.

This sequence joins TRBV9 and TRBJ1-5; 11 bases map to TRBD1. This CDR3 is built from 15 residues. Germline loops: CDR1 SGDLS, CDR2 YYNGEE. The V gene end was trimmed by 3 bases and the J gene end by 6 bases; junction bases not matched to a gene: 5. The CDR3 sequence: CASSGTGGFGQPQHF. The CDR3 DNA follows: TGTGCCAGCAGCGGGACAGGGGGCTTCGGTCAGCCCCAGCATTTT.

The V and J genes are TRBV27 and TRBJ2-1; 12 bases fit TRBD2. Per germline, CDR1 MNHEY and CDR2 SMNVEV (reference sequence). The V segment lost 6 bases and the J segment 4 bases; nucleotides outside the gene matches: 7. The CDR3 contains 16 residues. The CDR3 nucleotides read TGTGCCAGCAGCCGCCAACTAGCGGGAGGATACAATGAGCAGTTCTTC. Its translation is CASSRQLAGGYNEQFF.

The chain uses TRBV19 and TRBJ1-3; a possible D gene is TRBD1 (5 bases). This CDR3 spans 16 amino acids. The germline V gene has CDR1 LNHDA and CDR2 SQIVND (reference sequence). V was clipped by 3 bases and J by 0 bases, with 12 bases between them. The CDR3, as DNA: TGTGCCAGTAGTATCCGACAGCCTCTCTCTGGAAACACCATATATTTT. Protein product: CASSIRQPLSGNTIYF.

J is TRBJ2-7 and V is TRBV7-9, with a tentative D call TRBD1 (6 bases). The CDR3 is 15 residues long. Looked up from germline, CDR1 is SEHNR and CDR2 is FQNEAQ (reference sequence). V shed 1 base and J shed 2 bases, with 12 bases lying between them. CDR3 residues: CASSLDNRVPYEQYF. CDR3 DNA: TGTGCCAGCAGCTTAGATAACAGGGTGCCCTACGAGCAGTACTTC.

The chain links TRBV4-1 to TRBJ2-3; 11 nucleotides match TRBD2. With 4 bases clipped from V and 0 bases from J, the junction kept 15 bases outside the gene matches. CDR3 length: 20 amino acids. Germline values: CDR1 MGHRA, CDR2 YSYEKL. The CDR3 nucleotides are TGCGCCAGCAGCCTGGCCGGGACTAGCGGATCCTCAGCTAGCACAGATACGCAGTATTTT. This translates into CASSLAGTSGSSASTDTQYF.

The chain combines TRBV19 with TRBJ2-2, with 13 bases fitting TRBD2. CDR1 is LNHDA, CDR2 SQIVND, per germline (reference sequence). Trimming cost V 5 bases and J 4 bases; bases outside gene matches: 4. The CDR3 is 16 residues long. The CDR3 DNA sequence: TGTGCCAGTAGTGGACTAGCGGGAGTACCCACCGGGGAGCTGTTTTTT. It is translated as CASSGLAGVPTGELFF.

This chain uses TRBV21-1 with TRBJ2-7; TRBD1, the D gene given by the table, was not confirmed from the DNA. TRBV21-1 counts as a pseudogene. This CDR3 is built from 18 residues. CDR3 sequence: CARLSFDRGPGGSGEQYF. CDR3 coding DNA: TGTGCCAGACTTTCCTTTGACAGGGGACCCGGGGGCTCGGGCGAGCAGTACTTC.

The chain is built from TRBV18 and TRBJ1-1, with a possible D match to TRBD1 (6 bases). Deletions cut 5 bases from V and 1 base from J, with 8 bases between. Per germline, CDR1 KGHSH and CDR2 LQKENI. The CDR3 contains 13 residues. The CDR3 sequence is CASSKGQNTEAFF. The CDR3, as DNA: TGTGCCAGCTCAAAGGGACAGAACACTGAAGCTTTCTTT. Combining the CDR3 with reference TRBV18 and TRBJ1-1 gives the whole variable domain NAGVMQNPRHLVRRRGQEARLRCSPMKGHSHVYWYRQLPEEGLKFMVYLQKENIIDESGMPKERFSAEFPKEGPSILRIQQVVRGDSAAYFCASSKGQNTEAFFGQGTRLTVV.

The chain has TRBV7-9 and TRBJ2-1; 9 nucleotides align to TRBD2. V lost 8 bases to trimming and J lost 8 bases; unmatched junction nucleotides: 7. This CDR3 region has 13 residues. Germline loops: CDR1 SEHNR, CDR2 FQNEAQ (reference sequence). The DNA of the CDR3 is TGTGCCAGCGAGCTAGCGGGATGGGATGAGCAGTTCTTC. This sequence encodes CASELAGWDEQFF.